Presented here are 14 T cell receptor beta chains from one specimen sequenced in a study of CD8 T cells in Susac syndrome. Random-hexamer reverse transcription was applied to 0.5 to 1 ug RNA. TCRdb re-called the immunoSEQ multiplex PCR reads through MiXCR, storing one row per CDR3 protein. This sample has 210,000 or so distinct CDR3 sequences, with roughly nine tenths found just once. Sequencing was performed on CD8+ T cells from PBMCs. All receptors come from a human donor with multiple sclerosis.

This chain links TRBV15 with TRBJ2-7; no reliable D call. The germline V gene encodes CDR1 LNHNV and CDR2 YYDKDF (reference sequence). Trimming removed 0 bases at V and 5 bases at J, with 5 bases between. The CDR3 extends over 12 amino acids. In DNA form, the CDR3 reads TGTGCCACCAGCAGAGATCAGGACGAGCAGTACTTC. Encoded protein: CATSRDQDEQYF.

This chain joins TRBV7-6 and TRBJ2-1; a possible D gene is TRBD2 (6 bases). The CDR3 loop spans 18 amino acids. Per the germline V gene, CDR1 is SGHVS and CDR2 is FNYEAQ. V was trimmed by 1 base and J by 2 bases, leaving 18 bases between them. The CDR3 region is CASSLDRYPGLTYNEQFF. In DNA, the CDR3 is TGTGCCAGCAGCTTAGATCGGTACCCGGGACTGACCTACAATGAGCAGTTCTTC. Drawing the rest from reference TRBV7-6 and TRBJ2-1, the complete variable domain is GAGVSQSPRYKVTKRGQDVALRCDPISGHVSLYWYRQALGQGPEFLTYFNYEAQQDKSGLPNDRFSAERPEGSISTLTIQRTEQRDSAMYRCASSLDRYPGLTYNEQFFGPGTRLTVL.

The chain combines TRBV27 with TRBJ1-1, with TRBD1 matching 9 bases. Unmatched junction bases numbered 4, after V lost 5 bases and J lost 0 bases. This CDR3 comprises 15 residues. In germline, CDR1 is MNHEY, CDR2 SMNVEV (reference sequence). CDR3 DNA sequence: TGTGCCAGCAGTCCCCGGACAGGGGTGAACACTGAAGCTTTCTTT. It translates to CASSPRTGVNTEAFF.

The chain couples TRBV7-2 to TRBJ1-1, with no clear D. Trimming cost V 1 base and J 5 bases, with 11 bases left between them. Germline V lookup: CDR1 SGHTA, CDR2 FQGNSA. The CDR3 has 14 residues. The CDR3 DNA is TGTGCCAGCAGCTTAGATAGTCCCGGGACTGAAGCTTTCTTT. Amino acid sequence: CASSLDSPGTEAFF.

J is TRBJ2-7 and V is TRBV5-6, with D uncertain. The V and J ends lost 4 bases and 5 bases respectively, with 13 bases between them. CDR1 is SGHDT, CDR2 YYEEEE, per germline. The CDR3 spans 13 residues. CDR3 region: CASSPRPWDEQYF. CDR3 DNA sequence: TGTGCCAGCAGCCCACGTCCTTGGGACGAGCAGTACTTC. The full variable domain, completed using reference TRBV5-6 and TRBJ2-7, is DAGVTQSPTHLIKTRGQQVTLRCSPKSGHDTVSWYQQALGQGPQFIFQYYEEEERQRGNFPDRFSGHQFPNYSSELNVNALLLGDSALYLCASSPRPWDEQYFGPGTRLTVT.

V gene TRBV5-6 combines with J gene TRBJ1-3, with D unclear. Germline V gene sequence: CDR1 SGHDT, CDR2 YYEEEE. V shed 9 bases and J shed 0 bases, with 4 bases lying between them. This CDR3 has 11 residues. The CDR3 sequence: CATHSGNTIYF. The CDR3 DNA follows: TGTGCCACCCACTCTGGAAACACCATATATTTT.

The gene calls are TRBV7-9 and TRBJ1-1, with D possibly TRBD1 on 5 matching bases. The CDR3 is 14 residues long. Trimming stripped 1 base from V and 5 bases from J, with 11 bases between. Germline V gene lookup returns CDR1 SEHNR and CDR2 FQNEAQ (reference sequence). The CDR3 loop is CASSLVAGRTEAFF. In DNA, the CDR3 is TGTGCCAGCAGCTTAGTGGCGGGGCGGACTGAAGCTTTCTTT. Combining the CDR3 with reference TRBV7-9 and TRBJ1-1 gives the whole variable domain DTGVSQNPRHKITKRGQNVTFRCDPISEHNRLYWYRQTLGQGPEFLTYFQNEAQLEKSRLLSDRFSAERPKGSFSTLEIQRTEQGDSAMYLCASSLVAGRTEAFFGQGTRLTVV.

V is TRBV4-3 and J is TRBJ2-2; the match to TRBD1 covers 9 bases. The CDR3 is made up of 16 amino acids. Germline trimming cut 1 base from V and 5 bases from J; bases unmatched to any gene: 5. The germline CDR1 and CDR2 sequences are LGHNA and YSLEER. The CDR3 coding sequence is TGCGCCAGCAGCCAAGGGGGACAGGGAATTACCGGGGAGCTGTTTTTT. Translation: CASSQGGQGITGELFF.

This chain joins TRBV12-3 or TRBV12-4 and TRBJ1-1; D is unresolved. This CDR3 has 14 residues. The V end was cut by 1 base, the J end by 3 bases, with 9 bases between. The CDR3 loop is CASSLVRSYTEAFF. DNA of the CDR3: TGTGCCAGCAGTTTAGTTAGATCGTACACTGAAGCTTTCTTT.

This clonotype appeared a few times. V and J are TRBV2 and TRBJ2-3; D unresolved. The germline gives CDR1 SNHLY, CDR2 FYNNEI. The CDR3 length is 13 residues. Trimming left V 3 bases short and J 1 base short, with 5 bases between. Written as DNA, the CDR3 is TGTGCCAGCAGTGATGGGGGCACAGATACGCAGTATTTT. This sequence encodes CASSDGGTDTQYF.

The chain couples TRBV2 to TRBJ2-5, with D perhaps being TRBD1 or TRBD2 (5 bases each). V lost 4 bases and J lost 5, with 14 bases in between. This CDR3 is built from 14 residues. Germline V lookup: CDR1 SNHLY, CDR2 FYNNEI. The CDR3 protein is CASSGGIGEETQYF. The CDR3 region has the DNA TGTGCCAGCAGTGGGGGCATAGGGGAGGAGACCCAGTACTTC.

This clonotype has only a few counts. CDR3 in amino acids: CASSPQNTGELFF. The CDR3, as DNA: TGTGCCAGCAGCCCCCAGAACACCGGGGAGCTGTTTTTT. This chain links TRBV4-2 with TRBJ2-2; D uncertain. CDR1 and CDR2 (germline): LGHNA, YNFKEQ. The V end lost 4 bases, the J end lost 1 base, and 4 bases lay between the germline ends. The CDR3 contains 13 residues.

The chain joins TRBV21-1 to TRBJ2-7; the table's D call TRBD1 went unverified against the DNA. TRBV21-1 represents a pseudogene. This CDR3 has 16 amino acids. The CDR3 reads CASSKWGRGRGYEQYF. CDR3 DNA: TGTGCCAGCAGCAAATGGGGCAGGGGGCGCGGCTACGAGCAGTACTTC.

The V and J genes are TRBV29-1 and TRBJ1-2, with D perhaps TRBD1 (6 bases). Germline CDR1 is SQVTM and CDR2 is ANQGSEA. This CDR3 is 12 amino acids long. The V end lost 1 base, the J end lost 7 bases, and 10 bases lay between the germline ends. The CDR3 coding sequence is TGCAGCGTTGAAGCAGGGGATTCTGGCTACACCTTC. Protein sequence: CSVEAGDSGYTF.